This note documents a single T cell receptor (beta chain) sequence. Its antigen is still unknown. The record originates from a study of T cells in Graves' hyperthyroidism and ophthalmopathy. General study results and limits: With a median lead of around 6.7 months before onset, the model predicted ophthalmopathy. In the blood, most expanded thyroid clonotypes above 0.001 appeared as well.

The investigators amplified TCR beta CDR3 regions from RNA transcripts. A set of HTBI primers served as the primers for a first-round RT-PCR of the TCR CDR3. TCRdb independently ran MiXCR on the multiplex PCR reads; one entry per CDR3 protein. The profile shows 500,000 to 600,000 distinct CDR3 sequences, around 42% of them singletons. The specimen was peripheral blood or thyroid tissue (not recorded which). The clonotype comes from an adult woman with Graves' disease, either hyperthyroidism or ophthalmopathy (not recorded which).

In nucleotides, the CDR3 is TGTGCCAGCAGCCTAGAATCCGGGACAGGGTTATACTCACCCCTCCACTTT. Protein product: CASSLESGTGLYSPLHF. The chain has TRBV7-6 and TRBJ1-6; 9 nucleotides match TRBD1. CDR3 size: 17 residues. The junction had 15 bases not matched to a gene; V was cut back by 5 bases and J by 10 bases. The germline CDR1 and CDR2 sequences are SGHVS and FNYEAQ.